This TCR beta chain was recorded in a study of blood T cell repertoires in COVID-19. On the study more broadly: T cells, B-cell-depleted T cells, or PBMCs provided the cDNA or gDNA that served as material.

This clone was observed at least ten times. This CDR3 is 14 amino acids long. Germline CDR1 SEHNR, CDR2 FQNEAQ (reference sequence). With 4 bases clipped from V and 8 bases from J, the junction kept 9 bases outside the gene matches. As handled by the study authors: Quantification of nucleated cells was approximated via reference gene primer amplification. Sequencing was performed with immunoSEQ multiplex PCR; in TCRdb, only in-frame clones are kept and a portion is missing. V, J and clone size are taken as reported in that table, and D and trimming were inferred from the DNA itself. The sample consists of approximately 84,000 clones, 83% of them appearing once.

The sequencing input was peripheral blood. The source is a woman over 75 with acute or convalescent COVID-19. The chain joins TRBV7-9 to TRBJ2-7; TRBD2 aligns across 9 bases. The CDR3 DNA follows: TGTGCCAGCAGCTACTACTTAGCGGGAGAGAAGCAGTACTTC. This sequence encodes CASSYYLAGEKQYF.